The 32 T cell receptor beta chains reported below all come from one sample, sequenced in a study of post-analysis software for immune sequencing data. Prepared libraries of TCR beta cDNA carried unique molecular identifiers. TCRdb re-derived calls from the PCR reads in MiXCR, one entry per CDR3 protein. The data contain roughly 400,000 distinct CDR3 sequences, 39% of them singletons. Study conclusions and caveats: In patients, TRBV5-6, TRBV5-1 and TRBV20-1 belonged to roughly five TRBV segments found more frequently than in controls.

Their cognate antigens are unknown. Sequenced sample: blood. These receptors all come from a girl aged 2 to 9 with multiple sclerosis.

This clonotype appeared a single time. The rearrangement joins TRBV10-3 to TRBJ2-3, with D possibly TRBD2 on 5 matching bases. Germline CDR1 is ENHRY and CDR2 is SYGVKD. The CDR3 is made up of 14 amino acids. V was pared by 5 bases and J by 0 bases, with 9 bases between. The CDR3 sequence is CAISRTASTDTQYF. The CDR3 bases are TGTGCCATCAGTCGGACTGCTAGCACAGATACGCAGTATTTT.

The sample holds a few counts of this clonotype. The chain is built from TRBV7-7 and TRBJ2-1; D is possibly TRBD2 (7 bases). Trimming stripped 6 bases from V and 2 bases from J, with 14 bases between. CDR1 and CDR2 (germline): SSHAT, FNYEAQ (reference sequence). The CDR3 contains 15 residues. The CDR3 is CASSKAGAPYNEQFF. The CDR3 DNA sequence: TGTGCCAGCAGTAAGGCGGGGGCCCCCTACAATGAGCAGTTCTTC. Using reference TRBV7-7 and TRBJ2-1 for the parts outside the CDR3, the full variable domain is GAGVSQSPRYKVTKRGQDVTLRCDPISSHATLYWYQQALGQGPEFLTYFNYEAQPDKSGLPSDRFSAERPEGSISTLTIQRTEQRDSAMYRCASSKAGAPYNEQFFGPGTRLTVL.

Written as DNA, the CDR3 is TGTGCCAGCAGTGCGCCACTCGAAGGCAATGAGCAGTTCTTC. Protein product: CASSAPLEGNEQFF. J is TRBJ2-1 and V is TRBV12-3 or TRBV12-4; D unresolved. This CDR3 spans 14 amino acids. The V end was cut by 5 bases, the J end by 6 bases, with 14 bases between.

The chain uses TRBV30 and TRBJ1-2; D uncertain. Trimming took off 4 bases at V and 8 bases at J, with 11 bases between the two ends. CDR3 length equals 11 residues. CDR1 is GTSNPN and CDR2 is SVGIG in the germline V gene (reference sequence). The CDR3 here is CAWNNRRGYTF. As DNA, the CDR3 is TGTGCCTGGAATAACAGACGAGGCTACACCTTC.

The chain couples TRBV4-1 to TRBJ2-1, with TRBD2 identical over 10 bases. Looked up from germline, CDR1 is MGHRA and CDR2 is YSYEKL. J was trimmed by 7 bases and V by 1 base; bases with no gene match: 7. The CDR3 sequence is 16 residues long. CDR3 nucleotides: TGCGCCAGCAGCCAAGGCGGACTAGCGGATGGGAATGAGCAGTTCTTC. Amino acids: CASSQGGLADGNEQFF.

This clonotype was seen more than once but under ten times. The chain combines TRBV29-1 with TRBJ1-2, with D possibly TRBD1 on 5 matching bases. The CDR3 is made up of 12 amino acids. From germline, CDR1 is SQVTM and CDR2 ANQGSEA. V was trimmed by 4 bases and J by 6 bases, leaving 12 bases between them. In DNA, the CDR3 is TGCAGCGTTGCCGGGGGTGGAGATGGCTACACCTTC. Translation gives CSVAGGGDGYTF. Full variable domain (rest looked up from reference TRBV29-1 and TRBJ1-2): SAVISQKPSRDICQRGTSLTIQCQVDSQVTMMFWYRQQPGQSLTLIATANQGSEATYESGFVIDKFPISRPNLTFSTLTVSNMSPEDSSIYLCSVAGGGDGYTFGSGTRLTVV.

This rearrangement joins TRBV4-2 to TRBJ2-3; D possibly uses TRBD1 or TRBD2 (5 bases each). Trimming took 0 bases from V and 11 from J, leaving 9 bases between them. The CDR3 has 12 residues. CDR1 and CDR2 from the germline V gene are LGHNA and YNFKEQ. CDR3 region: CASSQDGTVQYF. The CDR3 DNA reads TGTGCCAGCAGCCAAGATGGGACCGTGCAGTATTTT.

This clonotype was counted only a few times. V is TRBV7-6 and J is TRBJ1-2, with a tentative D call TRBD1 (6 bases). The CDR3 contains 15 residues. Per germline, CDR1 SGHVS and CDR2 FNYEAQ. V was pared by 0 bases and J by 3 bases, with 11 bases between. CDR3 bases: TGTGCCAGCAGCTTAGCCCTCAGGGGTGACTATGGCTACACCTTC. The encoded protein is CASSLALRGDYGYTF.

This chain links TRBV12-3 or TRBV12-4 with TRBJ1-1, with D uncertain. The CDR3 loop spans 12 amino acids. Trimming pared 5 bases from V and 7 bases from J, leaving 11 bases between. CDR3 region: CASSARTDEAFF. The CDR3 nucleotides read TGTGCCAGCAGTGCCAGGACTGATGAAGCTTTCTTT.

In this sample, this clonotype turned up a few times. The rearrangement joins TRBV7-2 to TRBJ2-1; TRBD2 aligns across 12 bases. With V trimmed by 0 bases and J by 0 bases, 9 bases remained unmatched. Germline V gene lookup returns CDR1 SGHTA and CDR2 FQGNSA. The CDR3 is 20 residues long. The chain's CDR3 is CASSLAGTSGPQSSYNEQFF. CDR3 nucleotide sequence: TGTGCCAGCAGCTTAGCGGGGACTAGCGGGCCACAGAGCTCCTACAATGAGCAGTTCTTC.

V usage is TRBV6-1 and J usage is TRBJ2-7; TRBD2 matches 9 bases. Unmatched junction bases numbered 4, after V lost 5 bases and J lost 2 bases. Germline V lookup: CDR1 MNHNS, CDR2 SASEGT. The CDR3 is made up of 14 amino acids. For the CDR3, the DNA is TGTGCCAGCAGTTTCGTAGCGGGAGCCTACGAGCAGTACTTC. This translates into CASSFVAGAYEQYF.

The chain carries TRBV19 and TRBJ2-1; 9 bases match TRBD1. The CDR3 runs 15 residues. Germline CDR1 reads LNHDA; CDR2 reads SQIVND (reference sequence). The V gene end was trimmed by 0 bases and the J gene end by 6 bases; junction bases not matched to a gene: 3. This CDR3 is CASSIEGQGSNEQFF. Here the CDR3 DNA reads TGTGCCAGTAGTATAGAGGGACAGGGCTCCAATGAGCAGTTCTTC.

In this sample, this clonotype turned up a few times. The V gene is TRBV4-3, the J gene TRBJ2-3, with TRBD2 matching 11 bases. Per germline, CDR1 LGHNA and CDR2 YSLEER. V was clipped by 0 bases and J by 3 bases; unmatched bases: 11. This CDR3 is 19 amino acids long. The CDR3 spells CASSQDLVAGGPLTDTQYF. DNA for the CDR3: TGCGCCAGCAGCCAAGATCTTGTAGCGGGAGGGCCTTTAACAGATACGCAGTATTTT.

This chain uses TRBV25-1 with TRBJ1-1, with D unresolved. The CDR3 totals 18 residues. Per the germline V gene, CDR1 is MGHDK and CDR2 is SYGVNS. Between the trimmed V and J ends, which lost 2 bases and 3 bases, there was a span of 22 bases. Here the CDR3 DNA reads TGTGCCAGCAGTGAACCCAGTAAAGGGATAGGTCAGGACACTGAAGCTTTCTTT. Amino acids: CASSEPSKGIGQDTEAFF.

The chain links TRBV7-4 to TRBJ2-5, with D uncertain. The CDR3 extends over 15 amino acids. Germline lookup yields CDR1 SGHVT and CDR2 SQSDAQ. V was shortened by 3 bases and J by 9 bases, with 20 bases between the two germline ends. CDR3 sequence (DNA): TGTGCCAGCAGCTTTCCTGAGATCAAGAGAATGGCCCAGTACTTC. Translated: CASSFPEIKRMAQYF.

The chain links TRBV7-9 to TRBJ2-1; 9 positions match TRBD2. Germline values: CDR1 SEHNR, CDR2 FQNEAQ (reference sequence). After removal of 5 bases from V and 6 bases from J, the junction contained 11 bases not matched to a gene. This CDR3 has 16 residues. CDR3 in amino acids: CASSRRGGEACNEQFF. The CDR3 nucleotides are TGTGCCAGCAGCCGGCGGGGGGGAGAAGCCTGCAATGAGCAGTTCTTC.

This clonotype was counted a few times. This rearrangement joins TRBV29-1 to TRBJ2-7, with a tentative D call TRBD2 (6 bases). Germline assignment: CDR1 SQVTM and CDR2 ANQGSEA. V was clipped by 4 bases and J by 6 bases, with 13 bases between them. The CDR3 length is 12 residues. CDR3 amino acids: CSVGAAGGEQYF. Written as DNA, the CDR3 is TGCAGCGTTGGAGCTGCCGGGGGCGAGCAGTACTTC.

In its sample, this clonotype was seen once. This chain links TRBV10-3 with TRBJ2-3; 13 positions agree with TRBD2. J lost 4 bases, V lost 2 bases, and 6 bases had no gene match. Germline lookup yields CDR1 ENHRY and CDR2 SYGVKD. This CDR3 comprises 17 residues. The CDR3: CAISEPWTSGRADTQYF. CDR3 DNA sequence: TGTGCCATCAGTGAGCCCTGGACTAGCGGGAGAGCAGATACGCAGTATTTT.

The chain couples TRBV5-1 to TRBJ2-3; 7 bases match TRBD2. The CDR3 spans 16 residues. With 3 bases clipped from V and 1 base from J, the junction kept 8 bases outside the gene matches. Germline lookup yields CDR1 SGHRS and CDR2 YFSETQ. CDR3 region: CASSSLGGGGTDTQYF. The DNA of the CDR3 is TGCGCCAGCAGCTCCTTGGGTGGGGGGGGCACAGATACGCAGTATTTT.

This clonotype has only a few counts. This chain joins TRBV9 and TRBJ2-3; D might be TRBD2 (5 bases). In germline, CDR1 is SGDLS, CDR2 YYNGEE. This CDR3 comprises 14 residues. Trimming cost V 5 bases and J 0 bases, with 10 bases left between them. As DNA, the CDR3 is TGTGCCAGCAGGCGACGGGAAAGCACAGATACGCAGTATTTT. It encodes CASRRRESTDTQYF.

The chain links TRBV11-2 to TRBJ2-5; D not certain. Germline V CDR1 and CDR2: SGHAT, FQNNGV. V dropped 0 bases and J dropped 2 bases, with 10 bases sitting between them. This CDR3 contains 15 residues. This CDR3 is CASSLDLGQQETQYF. The DNA for the CDR3 is TGTGCCAGCAGCTTAGATCTAGGTCAGCAAGAGACCCAGTACTTC.

The CDR3 reads CASRSQGNNEQFF. The CDR3 DNA sequence: TGTGCCAGCAGATCACAGGGAAACAATGAGCAGTTCTTC. The rearrangement joins TRBV6-2 or TRBV6-3 to TRBJ2-1; a possible D gene is TRBD1 (6 bases). This CDR3 spans 13 amino acids. V was shortened by 6 bases and J by 5 bases, with 11 bases between the two germline ends. Per germline, CDR1 MNHEY and CDR2 SVGEGT.

The V gene is TRBV7-9, the J gene TRBJ1-6; D not certain. The CDR3 has 13 residues. Germline CDR1 and CDR2: SEHNR and FQNEAQ (reference sequence). The V and J ends lost 2 bases and 7 bases respectively, with 6 bases between them. This CDR3 is CASSLLGNSPLHF. The CDR3 DNA reads TGTGCCAGCAGCTTACTGGGGAATTCACCCCTCCACTTT.

The chain recombines TRBV28 with TRBJ2-7; D perhaps matches TRBD2 (6 bases). Germline assignment: CDR1 MDHEN and CDR2 SYDVKM. Trimming removed 6 bases from V and 6 bases from J, with 15 bases in between. The CDR3 is 13 residues long. CDR3 DNA: TGTGCCAGCAGAATGGGTGGAGGGAGCGAGCAGTACTTC. Translated, it gives CASRMGGGSEQYF.

The rearrangement uses TRBV6-5 and TRBJ2-1, with D uncertain. CDR1 is MNHEY, CDR2 SVGAGI, per germline. V lost 8 bases, J lost 2 bases, and 7 bases lay in between. The CDR3 consists of 12 residues. The DNA of the CDR3 is TGTGCCAGCTGTTCCCCCTACAATGAGCAGTTCTTC. Translation: CASCSPYNEQFF.

V gene TRBV30 combines with J gene TRBJ1-2, with D possibly being TRBD1 (5 bases). The V end lost 6 bases, the J end lost 2 bases, and 10 bases lay between the germline ends. This CDR3 comprises 12 residues. Germline CDR1 reads GTSNPN; CDR2 reads SVGIG (reference sequence). DNA for the CDR3: TGTGCCTGCCTCAGGGTGAACTATGGCTACACCTTC. Its translation: CACLRVNYGYTF.

This clonotype appeared a few times. The rearrangement joins TRBV20-1 to TRBJ2-1; D possibly corresponds to TRBD2 (6 bases). This CDR3 is built from 16 residues. Trimming removed 3 bases from V and 0 bases from J, with 15 bases in between. Germline CDR1 and CDR2: DFQATT and SNEGSKA (reference sequence). DNA of the CDR3: TGCAGTGCTAGCACCGAAGGAGGGGCCTCCTACAATGAGCAGTTCTTC. Its translation: CSASTEGGASYNEQFF.

J is TRBJ2-7 and V is TRBV7-2, with 12 positions matching TRBD2. Germline CDR1 and CDR2: SGHTA and FQGNSA. This CDR3 spans 19 amino acids. J lost 1 base, V lost 1 base, and 11 bases had no gene match. The CDR3 DNA sequence: TGTGCCAGCAGCTTAGGACCCCTGACTAGCGGGAGTGCGTCCTACGAGCAGTACTTC. Its translation is CASSLGPLTSGSASYEQYF.

V gene TRBV28 combines with J gene TRBJ2-1, with TRBD1 matching over 8 bases. Losses at the gene ends were 3 bases for V and 8 bases for J; bases not matched to a gene: 12. CDR1 and CDR2 from the germline V gene are MDHEN and SYDVKM. CDR3 length: 16 residues. The CDR3 DNA follows: TGTGCCAGCAGTTTTACGTTGGGACAGGCTACCGATGAGCAGTTCTTC. The encoded protein is CASSFTLGQATDEQFF.

This clonotype was seen only once. The chain recombines TRBV7-6 with TRBJ2-7; D may match TRBD1 or TRBD2 (5 bases each). V lost 8 bases and J 0 bases, leaving 14 bases between the germline ends. The CDR3 length is 14 residues. CDR1 SGHVS and CDR2 FNYEAQ come from the germline V gene. DNA of the CDR3: TGTGCCAGCCAAGAGGGACGGGGCTCCTACGAGCAGTACTTC. It translates to CASQEGRGSYEQYF.

The chain uses TRBV20-1 and TRBJ2-7; the D call may be TRBD1 or TRBD2 (5 bases each). Germline V gene data show CDR1 as DFQATT and CDR2 as SNEGSKA (reference sequence). The CDR3 is made up of 15 amino acids. Trimming left V 2 bases short and J 1 base short, with 15 bases between. CDR3 DNA: TGCAGTGCTAGATTACCGGGACGGAGATCCTACGAGCAGTACTTC. Translated, it gives CSARLPGRRSYEQYF.

This clonotype showed up just a few times. The V gene is TRBV29-1, the J gene TRBJ2-1, with 13 bases fitting TRBD2. The CDR3 length is 14 residues. Per germline, CDR1 SQVTM and CDR2 ANQGSEA. Unmatched junction bases numbered 0, after V lost 3 bases and J lost 4 bases. In nucleotides, the CDR3 is TGCAGCGTTGAGGGACTAGCGGGGTACAATGAGCAGTTCTTC. As protein: CSVEGLAGYNEQFF.